Sequencing of this T cell receptor beta chain was carried out in a study of T cells in localized non-small cell lung cancer. Study-level findings and limits: Elevated circulating T cell density in blood was associated with longer overall survival. Uninvolved adjacent lung showed higher T cell clonality than tumor. Adjacent lung tissue had a median 57 of the top 100 clones found in the tumor. Sequencing, confined to only one tumor region, leaves heterogeneity possible.

The CDR3 runs to 19 residues. Trimming took 4 bases from V and 6 from J; bases not matched to a gene: 22. Looked up from germline, CDR1 is SGDLS and CDR2 is YYNGEE. Profiling relied on immunoSEQ multiplex PCR, and the TCRdb table lists in-frame clones only, not all of them. In the table there are tens of thousands of clones, about 90% of which are singletons. Only one count was recorded for this clone. What it recognizes is unknown. The clonotype originates from a man aged 40-75 years with stage I squamous cell lung carcinoma. Sequencing used peripheral blood, obtained before any cancer treatment. The chain uses TRBV9 and TRBJ2-3; 8 bases are a match to TRBD1. Written as DNA, the CDR3 is TGTGCCAGCAGCACCCTCTCCCCCTCCGGGACAGGCGGAGGGGATACGCAGTATTTT. Protein product: CASSTLSPSGTGGGDTQYF.